Detailed here is one TCR beta chain. Its cognate antigen is unknown. Some clones are missing from TCRdb's copy, which holds only in-frame ones; the method was immunoSEQ multiplex PCR. The sample records about 19,000 clones, approximately 84% being singletons. Repeated repertoire sampling spanned the course of chemoradiotherapy. This specimen comes from a study of chemoradiotherapy in HPV16-positive cancers. Study information: Functional T-cell assays on a couple of HPV16-positive patients' cells defined candidate HPV-specific clones and common TCR motifs. Findings and caveats of the study: HPV-responsive T-cell expansion during chemoradiotherapy was linked to improved recurrence-free survival in HPV16-positive patients. HPV-specific T cells were functionally defined from only two HPV16-positive patients.

This CDR3 region has 15 residues. Germline values: CDR1 MNHEY, CDR2 SMNVEV (reference sequence). Trimming removed 4 bases from V and 2 bases from J, with 14 bases in between. The sample consisted of blood, taken from a patient who underwent chemoradiotherapy. The gene calls are TRBV27 and TRBJ2-5, with a possible D match to TRBD2 (5 bases). The sequence was collected from a human donor with HPV-associated anogenital cancer. CDR3 loop: CASSSRLTSQETQYF. In nucleotides, the CDR3 is TGTGCCAGCAGTTCCCGACTAACCTCGCAAGAGACCCAGTACTTC.